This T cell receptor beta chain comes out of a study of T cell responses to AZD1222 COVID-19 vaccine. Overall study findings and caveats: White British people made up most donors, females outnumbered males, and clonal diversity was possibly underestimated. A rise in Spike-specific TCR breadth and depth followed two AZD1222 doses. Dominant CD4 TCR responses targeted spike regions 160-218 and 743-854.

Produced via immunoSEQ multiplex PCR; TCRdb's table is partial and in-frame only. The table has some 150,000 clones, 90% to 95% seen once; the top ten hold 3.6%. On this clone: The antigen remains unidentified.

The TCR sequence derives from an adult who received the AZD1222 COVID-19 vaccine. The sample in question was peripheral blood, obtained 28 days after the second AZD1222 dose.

CDR3 sequence reads: CASSLSLAKNIQYF. In DNA, the CDR3 is TGTGCCAGCAGCTTGTCCTTAGCCAAAAACATTCAGTACTTC. The rearrangement uses TRBV5-8 and TRBJ2-4; D ambiguous. This CDR3 comprises 14 residues. Trimming removed 1 base from V and 0 bases from J, with 5 bases in between. From germline, CDR1 is SGHTS and CDR2 YDEGEE.